The 11 T cell receptor beta chains given below trace back to one sample, sequenced in a study of T cell responses to AZD1222 COVID-19 vaccine. Assay used: immunoSEQ multiplex PCR; TCRdb lists only in-frame clones, some missing. The profile covers 120,000 to 150,000 clones, with more than 70% appearing a single time and over 2.5% taken by the ten largest. Specimen: peripheral blood, collected on day 0 of AZD1222 vaccination. These receptors came from an adult in good health.

In this sample, this clone turned up a few times. The chain combines TRBV6-6 with TRBJ2-1, with D possibly being TRBD1 or TRBD2 (5 bases each). The germline V gene encodes CDR1 MNHNY and CDR2 SVGAGI (reference sequence). Trimming pared 5 bases from V and 2 bases from J, leaving 22 bases between. CDR3 length: 18 amino acids. This chain's CDR3 is CASSPTLRGPPPYNEQFF. The CDR3, as DNA: TGTGCCAGCAGTCCGACACTTAGGGGACCGCCACCCTACAATGAGCAGTTCTTC.

This clone occurred a few times. The rearrangement links TRBV5-8 to TRBJ1-1; D may be TRBD1 (5 bases). This CDR3 contains 12 residues. CDR1 is SGHTS and CDR2 is YDEGEE in the germline V gene. Trimming removed 2 bases at V and 5 bases at J, with 7 bases between. CDR3 amino acids: CASSFGGTEAFF. DNA of the CDR3: TGTGCCAGCAGCTTTGGGGGAACTGAAGCTTTCTTT.

A note on this clone: The sample contains more than one DNA sequence encoding this CDR3. The chain has TRBV28 and TRBJ2-2; unclear D gene. Trimming removed 0 bases from V and 8 bases from J, with 7 bases in between. The germline gives CDR1 MDHEN, CDR2 SYDVKM. CDR3 size: 13 residues. This chain's CDR3 is CASSLWGTGELFF. The CDR3 DNA sequence: TGTGCCAGCAGTTTATGGGGTACGGGGGAGCTGTTTTTT.

The chain is built from TRBV3-1 (or the pseudogene TRBV3-2) and TRBJ1-6; 11 nucleotides align to TRBD1. V was pared by 5 bases and J by 11 bases, with 8 bases of the junction left unmatched. The CDR3 runs 15 residues. In germline, CDR1 is LGHDT, CDR2 YNNKEL (reference sequence). The CDR3 sequence: CASSNTGTGGPPLHF. As DNA, the CDR3 is TGTGCCAGCAGCAACACCGGGACAGGGGGTCCACCCCTCCACTTT.

This clone was picked up a small number of times. The J gene is TRBJ1-3, the V gene TRBV30, with D perhaps TRBD1 (6 bases). Germline lookup yields CDR1 GTSNPN and CDR2 SVGIG (reference sequence). The CDR3 loop spans 13 amino acids. Trimming shortened V by 5 bases and J by 0 bases, and 8 bases separated the two germline ends. Here the CDR3 DNA reads TGTGCCTGGCAGGACAGCTCTGGAAACACCATATATTTT. Protein sequence: CAWQDSSGNTIYF. Full variable domain (rest looked up from reference TRBV30 and TRBJ1-3): SQTIHQWPATLVQPVGSPLSLECTVEGTSNPNLYWYRQAAGRGLQLLFYSVGIGQISSEVPQNLSASRPQDRQFILSSKKLLLSDSGFYLCAWQDSSGNTIYFGEGSWLTVV.

V usage is TRBV21-1 and J usage is TRBJ1-5. TRBV21-1 is a known pseudogene. CDR3 length: 16 amino acids. The DNA of the CDR3 is TGTGCCAGCAGCAAAGGGTCAGTCGAGAGCAATCAGCCCCAGCATTTT. Residues: CASSKGSVESNQPQHF.

This chain uses TRBV7-9 with TRBJ1-1; D is possibly TRBD1 (5 bases). V dropped 5 bases and J dropped 0 bases, with 22 bases sitting between them. CDR1 and CDR2 from the germline V gene are SEHNR and FQNEAQ (reference sequence). This CDR3 comprises 18 residues. The DNA for the CDR3 is TGTGCCAGCAGCACCTGGAGGGGAGGGCCTTCTCTGAACACTGAAGCTTTCTTT. Encoded protein: CASSTWRGGPSLNTEAFF. The full variable domain, in which reference TRBV7-9 and TRBJ1-1 provide the parts outside the CDR3, is DTGVSQNPRHKITKRGQNVTFRCDPISEHNRLYWYRQTLGQGPEFLTYFQNEAQLEKSRLLSDRFSAERPKGSFSTLEIQRTEQGDSAMYLCASSTWRGGPSLNTEAFFGQGTRLTVV.

The V gene is TRBV28, the J gene TRBJ2-2; no clear D gene. The CDR3 spans 15 residues. Looked up from germline, CDR1 is MDHEN and CDR2 is SYDVKM. V dropped 1 base and J dropped 1 base, with 7 bases sitting between them. In DNA form, the CDR3 reads TGTGCCAGCAGTTTATTCCCGGGGAACACCGGGGAGCTGTTTTTT. Protein sequence: CASSLFPGNTGELFF.

This clone showed up just a few times. The chain links TRBV27 to TRBJ1-1, with D perhaps TRBD1 (6 bases). CDR1 and CDR2 (germline): MNHEY, SMNVEV (reference sequence). The V end was cut by 6 bases, the J end by 3 bases, with 14 bases between. CDR3 size: 14 residues. This CDR3 is CASSLGGVYTEAFF. The CDR3, as DNA: TGTGCCAGCAGCCTAGGGGGAGTGTACACTGAAGCTTTCTTT.

The J gene is TRBJ1-2, the V gene TRBV27, with a weak D call TRBD1 (6 bases). The CDR3 is made up of 15 amino acids. Germline V lookup: CDR1 MNHEY, CDR2 SMNVEV (reference sequence). The V end lost 3 bases, the J end lost 7 bases, and 18 bases lay between the germline ends. CDR3 sequence (DNA): TGTGCCAGCAGTTTTAGCTCCACAGGGTTTGGTGGCTACACCTTC. Translation gives CASSFSSTGFGGYTF.

Of note for this clone: The sample holds other DNA sequences that translate to the same CDR3. The rearrangement uses TRBV5-1 and TRBJ1-2; possibly TRBD1 for D (6 bases). This CDR3 is 12 amino acids long. V gave up 2 bases and J gave up 6 bases, with 8 bases separating them. Germline V CDR1 and CDR2: SGHRS, YFSETQ. The CDR3 DNA follows: TGCGCCAGCAGCTTTTACAGGGATGGCTACACCTTC. Protein sequence: CASSFYRDGYTF.